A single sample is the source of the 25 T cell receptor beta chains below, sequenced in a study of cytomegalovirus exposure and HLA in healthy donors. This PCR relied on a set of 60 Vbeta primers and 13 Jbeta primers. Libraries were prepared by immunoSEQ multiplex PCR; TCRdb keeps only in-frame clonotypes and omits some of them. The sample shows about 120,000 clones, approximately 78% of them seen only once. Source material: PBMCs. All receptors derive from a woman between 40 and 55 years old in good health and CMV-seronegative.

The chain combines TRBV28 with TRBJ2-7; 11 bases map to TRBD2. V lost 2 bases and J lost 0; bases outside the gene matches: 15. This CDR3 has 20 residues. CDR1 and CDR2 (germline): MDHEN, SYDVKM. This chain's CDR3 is CASSLIAVTSGALPSYEQYF. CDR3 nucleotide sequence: TGTGCCAGCAGTTTAATAGCCGTGACTAGCGGGGCTCTTCCCTCCTACGAGCAGTACTTC.

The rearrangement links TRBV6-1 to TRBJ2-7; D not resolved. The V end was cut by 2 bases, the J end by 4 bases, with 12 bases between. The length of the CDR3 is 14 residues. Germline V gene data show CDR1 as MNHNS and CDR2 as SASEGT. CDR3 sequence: CASSESGARYEQYF. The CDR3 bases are TGTGCCAGCAGTGAATCCGGTGCGAGATACGAGCAGTACTTC.

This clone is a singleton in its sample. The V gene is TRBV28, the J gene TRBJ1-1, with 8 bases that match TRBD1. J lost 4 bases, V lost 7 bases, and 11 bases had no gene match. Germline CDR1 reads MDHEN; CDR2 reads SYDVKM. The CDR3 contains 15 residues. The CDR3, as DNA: TGTGCCAGCAACTTCTTCGGACAGGGAGGCACTGAAGCTTTCTTT. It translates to CASNFFGQGGTEAFF.

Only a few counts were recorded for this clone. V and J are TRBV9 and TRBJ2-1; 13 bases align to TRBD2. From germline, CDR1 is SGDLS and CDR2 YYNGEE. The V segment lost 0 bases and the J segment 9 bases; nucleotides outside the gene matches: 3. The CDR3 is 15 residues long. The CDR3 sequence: CASSVELAGGGEQFF. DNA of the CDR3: TGTGCCAGCAGCGTAGAACTAGCGGGAGGGGGTGAGCAGTTCTTC.

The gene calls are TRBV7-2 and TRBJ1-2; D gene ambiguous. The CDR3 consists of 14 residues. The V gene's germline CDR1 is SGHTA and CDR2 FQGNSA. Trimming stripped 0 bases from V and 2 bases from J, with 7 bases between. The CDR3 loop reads CASSLAGGNYGYTF. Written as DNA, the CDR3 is TGTGCCAGCAGCTTAGCGGGCGGGAACTATGGCTACACCTTC.

The CDR3 DNA sequence: TGCGCCAGCAGTGCCGGGACAGTAGGCACAGATACGCAGTATTTT. Its protein product is CASSAGTVGTDTQYF. The rearrangement uses TRBV10-1 and TRBJ2-3; 7 nucleotides match TRBD1. Per the germline V gene, CDR1 is WNHNN and CDR2 is SYGVQD (reference sequence). V lost 4 bases to trimming and J lost 1 base; unmatched junction nucleotides: 5. This CDR3 has 15 residues.

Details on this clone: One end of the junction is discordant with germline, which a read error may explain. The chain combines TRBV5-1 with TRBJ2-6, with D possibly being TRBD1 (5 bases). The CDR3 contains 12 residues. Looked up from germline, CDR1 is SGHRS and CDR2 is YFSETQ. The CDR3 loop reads CASSSGANGLTF. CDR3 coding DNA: TGCGCCAGCAGCTCTGGGGCCAACGGCCTGACTTTC.

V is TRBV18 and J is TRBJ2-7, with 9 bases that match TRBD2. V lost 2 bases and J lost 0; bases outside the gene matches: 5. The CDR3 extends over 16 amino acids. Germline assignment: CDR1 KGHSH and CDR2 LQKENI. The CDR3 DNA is TGTGCCAGCTCACCAGGACGGACTAGCGTCTCCTACGAGCAGTACTTC. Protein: CASSPGRTSVSYEQYF.

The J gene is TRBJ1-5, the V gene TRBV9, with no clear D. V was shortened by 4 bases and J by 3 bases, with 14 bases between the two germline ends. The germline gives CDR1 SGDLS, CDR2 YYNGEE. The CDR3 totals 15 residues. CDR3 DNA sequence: TGTGCCAGCAGCCTCAGCGGGTGGCCCAATCAGCCCCAGCATTTT. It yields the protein CASSLSGWPNQPQHF.

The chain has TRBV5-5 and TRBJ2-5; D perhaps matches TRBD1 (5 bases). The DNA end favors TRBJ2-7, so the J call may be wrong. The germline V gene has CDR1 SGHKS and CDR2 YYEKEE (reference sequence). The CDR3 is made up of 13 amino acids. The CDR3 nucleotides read TGTGCCAGCAGTATGCAGGGCTCCTACGAGCAGTACTTC. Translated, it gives CASSMQGSYEQYF.

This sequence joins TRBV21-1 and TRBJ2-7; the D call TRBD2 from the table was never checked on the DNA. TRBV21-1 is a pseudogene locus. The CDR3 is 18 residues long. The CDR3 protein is CASSKQGYRREFSYEQYF. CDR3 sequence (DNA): TGTGCCAGCAGCAAGCAGGGATATAGGCGGGAGTTCTCGTACGAGCAGTACTTC.

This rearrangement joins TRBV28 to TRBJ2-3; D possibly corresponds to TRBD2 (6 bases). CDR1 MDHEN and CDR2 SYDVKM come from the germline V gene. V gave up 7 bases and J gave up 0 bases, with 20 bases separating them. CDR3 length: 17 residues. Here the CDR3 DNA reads TGTGCCAGCAACCCCCTGTGGGAGGCCCCTAGCACAGATACGCAGTATTTT. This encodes CASNPLWEAPSTDTQYF.

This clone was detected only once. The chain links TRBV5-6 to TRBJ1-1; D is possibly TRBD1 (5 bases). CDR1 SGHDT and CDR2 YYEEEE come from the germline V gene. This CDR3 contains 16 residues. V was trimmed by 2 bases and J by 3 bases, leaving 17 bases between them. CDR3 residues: CASSFQGSPRHTEAFF. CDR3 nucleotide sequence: TGTGCCAGCAGCTTCCAGGGTTCTCCCCGCCACACTGAAGCTTTCTTT.

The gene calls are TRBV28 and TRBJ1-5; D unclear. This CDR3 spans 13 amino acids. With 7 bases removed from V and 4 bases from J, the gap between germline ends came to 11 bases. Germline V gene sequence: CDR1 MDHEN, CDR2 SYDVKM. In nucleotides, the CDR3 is TGTGCCAGCATCGAAAGTCGGAATCAGCCCCAGCATTTT. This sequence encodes CASIESRNQPQHF.

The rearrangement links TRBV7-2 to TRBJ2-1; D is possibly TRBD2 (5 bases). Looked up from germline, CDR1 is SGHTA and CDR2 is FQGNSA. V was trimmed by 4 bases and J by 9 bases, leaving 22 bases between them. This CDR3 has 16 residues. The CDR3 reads CASSSPTSRARGEQFF. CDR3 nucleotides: TGTGCCAGCAGCTCCCCCACGTCGAGGGCGCGTGGTGAGCAGTTCTTC.

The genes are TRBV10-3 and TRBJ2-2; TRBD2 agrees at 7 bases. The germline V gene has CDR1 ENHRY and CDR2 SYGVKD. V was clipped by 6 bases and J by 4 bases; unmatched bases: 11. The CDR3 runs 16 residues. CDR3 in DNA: TGTGCCATCAGCGCCCCCGGGGGGTTCAGCACCGGGGAGCTGTTTTTT. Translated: CAISAPGGFSTGELFF.

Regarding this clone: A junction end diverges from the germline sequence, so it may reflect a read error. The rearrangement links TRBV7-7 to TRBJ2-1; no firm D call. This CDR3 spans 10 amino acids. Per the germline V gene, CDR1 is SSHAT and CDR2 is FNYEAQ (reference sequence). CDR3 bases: TGTGCTAGCAGCCGAGAGTTGCAGTTCTTC. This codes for CASSRELQFF.

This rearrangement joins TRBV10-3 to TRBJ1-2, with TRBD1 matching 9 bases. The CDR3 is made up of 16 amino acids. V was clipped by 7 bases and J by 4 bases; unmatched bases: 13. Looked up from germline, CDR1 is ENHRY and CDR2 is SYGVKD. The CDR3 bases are TGTGCCATCATACGACAGGGGGATGGTCCCGGCTATGGCTACACCTTC. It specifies CAIIRQGDGPGYGYTF.

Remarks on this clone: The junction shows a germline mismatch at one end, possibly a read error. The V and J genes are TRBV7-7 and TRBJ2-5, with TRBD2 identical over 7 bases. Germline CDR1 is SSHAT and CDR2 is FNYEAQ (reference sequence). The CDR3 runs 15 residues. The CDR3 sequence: CASTLLGGAGETQYF. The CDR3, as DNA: TGTGCTAGCACCCTATTGGGAGGGGCGGGGGAGACCCAGTACTTC. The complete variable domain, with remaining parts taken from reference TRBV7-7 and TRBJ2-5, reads GAGVSQSPRYKVTKRGQDVTLRCDPISSHATLYWYQQALGQGPEFLTYFNYEAQPDKSGLPSDRFSAERPEGSISTLTIQRTEQRDSAMYRCASTLLGGAGETQYFGPGTRLLVL.

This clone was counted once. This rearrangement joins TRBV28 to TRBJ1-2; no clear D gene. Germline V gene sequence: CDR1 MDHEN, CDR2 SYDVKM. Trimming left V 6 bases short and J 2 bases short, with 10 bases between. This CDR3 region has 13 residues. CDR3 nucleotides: TGTGCCAGCAGCCCTCAGAGGAACTATGGCTACACCTTC. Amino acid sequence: CASSPQRNYGYTF.

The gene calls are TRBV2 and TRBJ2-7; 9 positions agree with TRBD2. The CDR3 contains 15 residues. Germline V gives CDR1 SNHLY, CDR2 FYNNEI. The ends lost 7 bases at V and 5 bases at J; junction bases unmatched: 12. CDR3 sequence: CASTPRAGGPHEQYF. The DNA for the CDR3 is TGTGCCAGCACCCCTAGGGCGGGAGGGCCCCACGAGCAGTACTTC.

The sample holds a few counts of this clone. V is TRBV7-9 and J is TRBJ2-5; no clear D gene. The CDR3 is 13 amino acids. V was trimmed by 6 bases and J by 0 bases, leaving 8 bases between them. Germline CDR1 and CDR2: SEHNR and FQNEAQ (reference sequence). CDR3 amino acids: CASSDGYQETQYF. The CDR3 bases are TGTGCCAGCAGTGACGGGTACCAAGAGACCCAGTACTTC.

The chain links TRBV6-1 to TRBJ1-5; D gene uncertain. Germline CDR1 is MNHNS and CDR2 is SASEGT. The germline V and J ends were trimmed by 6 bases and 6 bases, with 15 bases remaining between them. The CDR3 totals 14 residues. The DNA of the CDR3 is TGTGCCAGCAGCCTTAATTGGGCAGGTCAGCCCCAGCATTTT. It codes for CASSLNWAGQPQHF.

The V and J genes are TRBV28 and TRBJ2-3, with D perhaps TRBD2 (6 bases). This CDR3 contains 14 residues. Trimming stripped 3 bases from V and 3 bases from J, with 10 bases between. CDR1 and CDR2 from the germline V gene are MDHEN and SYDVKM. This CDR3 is CASSLEGRTDTQYF. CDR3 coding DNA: TGTGCCAGCAGTTTGGAGGGTCGTACAGATACGCAGTATTTT.

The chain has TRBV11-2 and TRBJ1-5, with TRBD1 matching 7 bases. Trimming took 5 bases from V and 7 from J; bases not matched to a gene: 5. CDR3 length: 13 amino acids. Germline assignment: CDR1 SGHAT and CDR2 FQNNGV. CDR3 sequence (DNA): TGTGCCAGCAGCACGCAACAGGGGCAGCCCCAGCATTTT. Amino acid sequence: CASSTQQGQPQHF.